A single sample is the source of the 19 T cell receptor beta chains below, sequenced in a study of T cell repertoires in cytomegalovirus infection. TCRdb called the reads again in MiXCR, with one record for every CDR3 protein. Of about 920,000 distinct CDR3 sequences listed, approximately 30% are singletons. The antigens of these receptors remain unknown. The source material was cultured CD8+ T cells from PBMCs, sampled from culture after CMV antigen stimulation. All receptors come from a human donor in good health (CMV status not recorded). Some clones in this sample may be carry-over from other donors' samples.

The chain couples TRBV20-1 to TRBJ2-1; 8 bases map to TRBD1. CDR3 length: 14 amino acids. With 6 bases clipped from V and 3 bases from J, the junction kept 7 bases outside the gene matches. In germline, CDR1 is DFQATT, CDR2 SNEGSKA (reference sequence). The CDR3 region has the DNA TGCAGTGCCCCGAGAGACAGGGGCTACAATGAGCAGTTCTTC. It specifies CSAPRDRGYNEQFF.

The rearrangement links TRBV4-3 to TRBJ1-1; no clear D. The V gene lost 2 bases and the J gene lost 0 bases, with 10 bases spanning the gap. Per the germline V gene, CDR1 is LGHNA and CDR2 is YSLEER. The CDR3 has 15 amino acids. In DNA form, the CDR3 reads TGCGCCAGCAGCCAACCGGGAGGCTTGAACACTGAAGCTTTCTTT. Amino acids: CASSQPGGLNTEAFF.

V gene TRBV12-3 or TRBV12-4 combines with J gene TRBJ1-4, with unresolved D. This CDR3 has 14 amino acids. Trimming removed 8 bases at V and 7 bases at J, with 17 bases between. DNA for the CDR3: TGTGCCAGCTCTGGGGAGGAGGCTGGTGAAAAACTGTTTTTT. Translating gives CASSGEEAGEKLFF.

The CDR3 loop is CSALELPGELFF. The CDR3 nucleotides read TGCAGCGCTCTGGAGCTCCCCGGGGAGCTGTTTTTT. This rearrangement joins TRBV29-1 to TRBJ2-2, with no clear D. This CDR3 contains 12 residues. The ends were cut back, 7 bases at V and 6 bases at J, with 12 bases in the middle. Germline CDR1 and CDR2: SQVTM and ANQGSEA.

The chain recombines TRBV7-9 with TRBJ2-2, with D perhaps TRBD1 (5 bases). Trimming shortened V by 2 bases and J by 1 base, and 8 bases separated the two germline ends. Germline lookup yields CDR1 SEHNR and CDR2 FQNEAQ (reference sequence). The CDR3 is made up of 15 amino acids. The CDR3 DNA reads as TGTGCCAGCAGCTTACCGACAGAGAACACCGGGGAGCTGTTTTTT. It specifies CASSLPTENTGELFF.

V and J are TRBV19 and TRBJ2-5, with TRBD2 matching over 9 bases. V lost 7 bases, J lost 3 bases, and 9 bases stayed unmatched. The CDR3 covers 15 residues. CDR1 and CDR2 (germline): LNHDA, SQIVND (reference sequence). CDR3 in DNA: TGTGCCAGTACCCATAGCGGGGGCACTGAAGAGACCCAGTACTTC. Protein: CASTHSGGTEETQYF.

The chain is built from TRBV6-1 and TRBJ2-1; 7 nucleotides line up with TRBD1. V lost 7 bases and J lost 8; bases outside the gene matches: 8. This CDR3 region has 13 residues. Germline V lookup: CDR1 MNHNS, CDR2 SASEGT. The CDR3 nucleotides are TGTGCCAGCAAACCCCGGGACAGACATGAGCAGTTCTTC. Its protein is CASKPRDRHEQFF.

The V and J genes are TRBV19 and TRBJ1-5, with D possibly matching TRBD1 (5 bases). The CDR3 covers 13 residues. Germline-derived CDR1 and CDR2 are LNHDA and SQIVND (reference sequence). V lost 6 bases and J lost 7, with 13 bases in between. This CDR3 is CASSDQGLQPQHF. Here the CDR3 DNA reads TGTGCCAGTAGCGACCAGGGCTTGCAGCCCCAGCATTTT.

J is TRBJ2-2 and V is TRBV11-3, with unresolved D. The V end was cut by 5 bases, the J end by 3 bases, with 19 bases between. Germline-derived CDR1 and CDR2 are SGHNT and YENEEA. The CDR3 sequence is 17 residues long. CDR3 nucleotide sequence: TGTGCCAGCAGCCTACCGGGTCCTCCTACCTACACCGGGGAGCTGTTTTTT. Amino acid sequence: CASSLPGPPTYTGELFF.

At least ten counts were recorded for this clonotype. This chain connects TRBV7-2 to TRBJ2-3, with a tentative D call TRBD2 (5 bases). The CDR3 is made up of 15 amino acids. V lost 3 bases, J lost 1 base, and 11 bases lay in between. CDR1 SGHTA and CDR2 FQGNSA come from the germline V gene. The CDR3 region has the DNA TGTGCCAGCAGCTTCACGGCCGGGGGCACAGATACGCAGTATTTT. This gives the protein CASSFTAGGTDTQYF.

This clonotype has ten or more counts. V is TRBV7-6 and J is TRBJ2-5, with a weak D call TRBD1 (7 bases). The CDR3 totals 16 residues. The ends were cut back, 2 bases at V and 5 bases at J, with 18 bases in the middle. Germline values: CDR1 SGHVS, CDR2 FNYEAQ. The CDR3 DNA is TGTGCCAGCAGCTTAAGGCGGGGCAGGGGGACGGAGACCCAGTACTTC. This gives the protein CASSLRRGRGTETQYF.

The genes are TRBV6-6 and TRBJ2-4; D ambiguous. The germline V and J ends were trimmed by 5 bases and 8 bases, with 16 bases remaining between them. The CDR3 loop spans 14 amino acids. The germline V gene has CDR1 MNHNY and CDR2 SVGAGI (reference sequence). CDR3: CASSNVGVRDIQYF. The CDR3 DNA follows: TGTGCCAGCAGTAACGTTGGCGTTCGGGACATTCAGTACTTC.

This clonotype showed up just a few times. CDR3 loop: CASSEGPHSSYEQYF. CDR3 coding DNA: TGTGCCAGCAGTGAAGGGCCGCATAGCTCCTACGAGCAGTACTTC. This rearrangement joins TRBV2 to TRBJ2-7, with D hard to call. The CDR3 has 15 residues. V lost 1 base to trimming and J lost 0 bases, with 10 bases between them. Germline V CDR1 and CDR2: SNHLY, FYNNEI.

The table lists this clonotype with many counts. The genes are TRBV7-9 and TRBJ2-1; tentatively, D is TRBD2 (7 bases). The CDR3 loop spans 14 amino acids. Trimming left V 3 bases short and J 7 bases short, with 13 bases between. Germline CDR1 SEHNR, CDR2 FQNEAQ (reference sequence). The CDR3 region is CASSLGGGANEQFF. The CDR3 DNA reads TGTGCCAGCAGCTTGGGTGGGGGGGCGAATGAGCAGTTCTTC.

As for this clonotype: Possible read error: a much larger clone is one base away. The CDR3 loop is CASSSRTGPKVQVLDYGYTF. The CDR3 DNA reads as TGTGCCAGCAGCTCCCGGACAGGGCCCAAGGTCCAGGTTTTGGACTATGGCTACACCTTC. The chain joins TRBV7-1 to TRBJ1-2; TRBD1 aligns across 8 bases. TRBV7-1 is noted as an ORF with a role that remains uncertain. V lost 3 bases and J lost 3; bases outside the gene matches: 21. CDR3 length equals 20 residues.

Only a few counts were recorded for this clonotype. The junction differs from germline at one of its ends, possibly a read error. The chain is built from TRBV7-7 and TRBJ2-6, with 9 bases matching TRBD1. Germline CDR1 reads SSHAT; CDR2 reads FNYEAQ (reference sequence). This CDR3 has 20 residues. For the CDR3, the DNA is TGTGCTAGCAGCTCGTGGAATCCGGGACAGGGATTCTCTGGGGCCAACGTCCTGACTTTC. Translating gives CASSSWNPGQGFSGANVLTF.

This clonotype turned up a few times. The genes are TRBV19 and TRBJ2-1, with a possible D match to TRBD1 (6 bases). The germline CDR1 and CDR2 sequences are LNHDA and SQIVND (reference sequence). Deletions cut 3 bases from V and 2 bases from J, with 11 bases between. This CDR3 is 15 amino acids long. Here the CDR3 DNA reads TGTGCCAGTAGTATTACGCAGGGGCCCTACAATGAGCAGTTCTTC. Its translation: CASSITQGPYNEQFF.

This chain links TRBV2 with TRBJ2-7; either TRBD1 or TRBD2 may fit D (6 bases each). This CDR3 contains 12 residues. V lost 7 bases and J 5 bases, leaving 12 bases between the germline ends. Germline V gene sequence: CDR1 SNHLY, CDR2 FYNNEI. Here the CDR3 DNA reads TGTGCCAGCATTGGGGGGCGCGACGAGCAGTACGTC. The encoded protein is CASIGGRDEQYV.

This clonotype was seen a handful of times. V and J are TRBV5-6 and TRBJ2-1, with D hard to call. CDR1 is SGHDT and CDR2 is YYEEEE in the germline V gene. The CDR3 extends over 11 amino acids. V was pared by 3 bases and J by 8 bases, with 6 bases between. CDR3 DNA: TGTGCCAGCAGCTCCCTTTATGAGCAGTTCTTC. Translating it yields CASSSLYEQFF. The whole variable domain, remainder taken from reference TRBV5-6 and TRBJ2-1, is DAGVTQSPTHLIKTRGQQVTLRCSPKSGHDTVSWYQQALGQGPQFIFQYYEEEERQRGNFPDRFSGHQFPNYSSELNVNALLLGDSALYLCASSSLYEQFFGPGTRLTVL.